Sequencing of this T cell receptor beta chain was carried out in a study of blood T cell repertoires in COVID-19. Background on the study: The United States, Italy and Spain supplied acute and convalescent COVID-19 samples.

Original handling: How many nucleated cells were present was estimated from reference gene primer amplification. The assay was immunoSEQ multiplex PCR, and TCRdb's table has in-frame clones only and misses some. The V and J calls and clone size are taken from that table; D and trimming were inferred from the DNA. This sample has some 150,000 clones, with 89% found just once. V trimming: 3 bases; J trimming: 8 bases; junction bases outside the gene matches: 4. CDR1 LNHDA and CDR2 SQIVND come from the germline V gene (reference sequence). The length of the CDR3 is 13 residues. The sample was peripheral blood. The rearrangement joins TRBV19 to TRBJ1-5; 7 nucleotides match TRBD1. The clonotype originates from a human donor in a cohort sampled during active COVID-19. CDR3 nucleotide sequence: TGTGCCAGTAGTATCCCCAGGGGGGAGCCCCAGCATTTT. It codes for CASSIPRGEPQHF. The full variable domain, with the rest looked up from reference TRBV19 and TRBJ1-5, is DGGITQSPKYLFRKEGQNVTLSCEQNLNHDAMYWYRQDPGQGLRLIYYSQIVNDFQKGDIAEGYSVSREKKESFPLTVTSAQKNPTAFYLCASSIPRGEPQHFGDGTRLSIL.